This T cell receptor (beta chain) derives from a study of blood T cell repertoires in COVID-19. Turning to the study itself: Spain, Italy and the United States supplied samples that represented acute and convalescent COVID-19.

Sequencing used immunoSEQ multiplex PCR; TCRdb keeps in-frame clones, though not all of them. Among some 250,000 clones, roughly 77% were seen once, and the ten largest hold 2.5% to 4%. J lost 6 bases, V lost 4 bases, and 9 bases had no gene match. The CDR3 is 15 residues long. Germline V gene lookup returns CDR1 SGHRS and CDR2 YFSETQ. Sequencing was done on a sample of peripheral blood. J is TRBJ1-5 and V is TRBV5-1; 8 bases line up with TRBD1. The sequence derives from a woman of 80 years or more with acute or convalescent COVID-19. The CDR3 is CASSQETGGTQPQHF. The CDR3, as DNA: TGCGCCAGCAGCCAAGAAACAGGGGGAACTCAGCCCCAGCATTTT.